This TCR beta chain was sequenced for a study of blood T cell repertoires in COVID-19. Between the trimmed V and J ends, which lost 1 base and 0 bases, there was a span of 8 bases. Looked up from germline, CDR1 is SGHNT and CDR2 is YYREEE (reference sequence). This CDR3 spans 14 amino acids. TCRdb's copy holds only in-frame clones and misses some; the assay was immunoSEQ multiplex PCR. The data show about 410,000 clones, with 75% to 90% seen just once and approximately 1.5% held by the top ten. Sequencing was done on a sample of peripheral blood. The chain employs TRBV5-4 and TRBJ2-7; TRBD1 might be the D (5 bases). The source of this sequence is a woman aged 40 to 50 with COVID-19, enrolled during active disease. The CDR3 nucleotides are TGTGCCAGCAGCTTGTCGACAGCCTCCTACGAGCAGTACTTC. Its protein is CASSLSTASYEQYF.